Listed below are T cell receptor beta chains from one sample, sequenced in a study of control samples from healthy donors and cancer patients. Only in-frame clones appear in the TCRdb table, and some are missing; sequencing was by immunoSEQ multiplex PCR. The sample gives about 160,000 clones, about 94% of which show up once; around 15% is in the top ten. Sequencing used PBMCs. All receptors come from a man aged 55 to 70 with colorectal cancer. Both conserved end residues are part of each CDR3.

CDR3	V	J
CAWSGRGAYGYTF	TRBV30	TRBJ1-2
CASSQERGLSYEQYF	TRBV3-1/TRBV3-2	TRBJ2-7
CASSSGTGIQTQYF	TRBV5-4	TRBJ2-5
CASSLEGYSNQPQHF	TRBV5-8	TRBJ1-5
CASSLQGGYGNTIYF	TRBV5-4	TRBJ1-3
CASSQVAGGQETQYF	TRBV4-1	TRBJ2-5
CASSGQVAGNTIYF	TRBV9	TRBJ1-3
CASSPASGVADTQYF	TRBV18	TRBJ2-3
CASSKPPGQGYEKLFF	TRBV6-2/TRBV6-3	TRBJ1-4
CSVGGQGVFQVGYGYTF	TRBV29-1	TRBJ1-2
CASLRGSGVVNEQFF	TRBV2	TRBJ2-1
CASSTRANSGANVLTF	TRBV19	TRBJ2-6
CASKGAETQYF	TRBV19	TRBJ2-5
CASSKPPGNDYGYTF	TRBV21-1	TRBJ1-2
CASSSRVSRTEAFF	TRBV6-6	TRBJ1-1
CASSQGLTASRLF	TRBV3-1/TRBV3-2	TRBJ2-7
CASSPRQGNQETQYF	TRBV7-2	TRBJ2-5
CASSLSKEKLFF	TRBV18	TRBJ1-4
CSVERTGRETQYF	TRBV29-1	TRBJ2-5
CASSPDRVRDEQYF	TRBV7-9	TRBJ2-7
CASSLPQSPLHF	TRBV7-9	TRBJ1-6
CASSEIDSYQETQYF	TRBV25-1	TRBJ2-5
CASSQGDYSETQYF	TRBV4-1	TRBJ2-5
CASSATGPEANYGYTF	TRBV25-1	TRBJ1-2
CATSDGRFGEQYF	TRBV24-1	TRBJ2-7
CASSQFARQGARGNQPQHF	TRBV4-1	TRBJ1-5
CASSHGSSYGYTF	TRBV3-1/TRBV3-2	TRBJ1-2
CASSNRDSPGYTF	TRBV5-4	TRBJ1-2
CSLTRGEGTEAFF	TRBV29-1	TRBJ1-1
CASSEGGRGYGYTF	TRBV6-1	TRBJ1-2
CAWSRGQGANYEQYF	TRBV30	TRBJ2-7
CASSFLSGRETQYF	TRBV27	TRBJ2-5
CARERAGTNTYEQYF	TRBV19	TRBJ2-7
CASSRGRAAGYGYTF	TRBV19	TRBJ1-2
CASSTIGTDSEKLFF	TRBV19	TRBJ1-4
CASSLRGQYEQYF	TRBV7-8	TRBJ2-7
CASSQEKEVGADSTDTQYF	TRBV23-1	TRBJ2-3
CASSFGQVAGEAFF	TRBV11-2	TRBJ1-1
CASSYQGPSPESGYTF	TRBV5-1	TRBJ1-2
CASSQRTGGLMDTQYF	TRBV4-1	TRBJ2-3
CASSSPQDRLNSPLHF	TRBV7-9	TRBJ1-6
CASSYSQGIGEQFF	TRBV6-6	TRBJ2-1
CASSYGGAGEQYF	TRBV6-5	TRBJ2-7
CASSLDRGKTGELFF	TRBV5-1	TRBJ2-2
CASSAQPGNTIYF	TRBV27	TRBJ1-3
CASRDGPYNEQFF	TRBV12-3/TRBV12-4	TRBJ2-1
CATSDGFGPNTEAFF	TRBV24-1	TRBJ1-1
CASSYSFGGQAFF	TRBV6-5	TRBJ1-1
CASSRAGTGVDEQYF	TRBV14	TRBJ2-7
CAWSVKGGSNQPQHF	TRBV30	TRBJ1-5
CASSHPTYEAFF	TRBV4-1	TRBJ1-1
CSVGGVSQGYGYTF	TRBV29-1	TRBJ1-2
CASSAGGVSYEQYF	TRBV6-6	TRBJ2-7
CASRRGGTISGANVLTF	TRBV19	TRBJ2-6
CAWSPSQRGELFF	TRBV30	TRBJ2-2